This T cell receptor beta chain was sequenced in a study of blood T cell repertoires in COVID-19. This CDR3 is 16 amino acids long. Germline V CDR1 and CDR2: MDHEN, SYDVKM. The V segment lost 6 bases and the J segment 6 bases; nucleotides outside the gene matches: 13. TCRdb's table, derived via immunoSEQ multiplex PCR, lists solely in-frame clones and lacks some. The sample lists over 20,000 clones, about 89% occurring once. This TCR was sampled from a man in his 70s with acute or convalescent COVID-19. This chain connects TRBV28 to TRBJ2-1; 8 bases align to TRBD1. Sequenced material: peripheral blood. CDR3 nucleotide sequence: TGTGCCAGCAGCTTAGCGTCGGGACAGGCTCGCAATGAGCAGTTCTTC. Translation: CASSLASGQARNEQFF.